This T cell receptor (beta chain) came from a study of blood T cell repertoires in COVID-19. Measured with immunoSEQ multiplex PCR; TCRdb has only the in-frame clones, and not every one. The data show approximately 150,000 clones, roughly 81% seen once. The CDR3 runs 18 residues. V shed 6 bases, J shed 5 bases, and the junction held 12 bases outside the gene matches. Germline V gene sequence: CDR1 LNHDA, CDR2 SQIVND (reference sequence). The V gene is TRBV19, the J gene TRBJ2-5; 16 bases map to TRBD2. This receptor was obtained from a woman in her fifties or sixties with COVID-19, enrolled during active disease. Sequenced input: peripheral blood. The DNA of the CDR3 is TGTGCCAGTAGCACGGGACTAGCGGGGGGGCCAAGTTCGGAGACCCAGTACTTC. It translates to CASSTGLAGGPSSETQYF.